This T cell receptor beta chain was observed in a study of blood T cell repertoires in COVID-19. Those enrolled, adults aged roughly 18 to 95 years, came from about two dozen US areas. Cohort placement rested on clinical history that participants reported themselves. Two negative PCRs, clearance, or symptom resolution were required of recovered Cohort 3 donors. Measured with immunoSEQ multiplex PCR; TCRdb has only the in-frame clones, and not every one. The data hold roughly 260,000 clones, with 80% to 95% observed a single time. V shed 4 bases and J 9 bases; nucleotides not matched to a gene: 6. The CDR3 is 14 amino acids. Germline-derived CDR1 and CDR2 are LGHDT and YNNKEL (reference sequence).

The sequence derives from a woman aged 18-29 years who had recovered from COVID-19. The sequenced material came from PBMCs or T cells enriched from blood (not recorded which). This chain joins TRBV3-1 (or the pseudogene TRBV3-2) and TRBJ1-4, with TRBD1 matching over 9 bases. The CDR3 sequence is CASSLKTGGQKLFF. The CDR3 nucleotides read TGTGCCAGCAGCCTCAAGACAGGGGGACAAAAACTGTTTTTT.